The clone carrying this T cell receptor (beta chain) was counted ten times or more. Time point denoted: sample taken at primary tumor resection. The donor population consisted of 72 patients with untreated, early-stage non-small cell lung cancer. TCRdb re-analysed the 5' RACE reads in MiXCR, keeping a single row per CDR3 protein. Among 8,500 to 14,000 distinct CDR3 sequences, 3.7% were seen once, and the ten largest hold approximately 55%. Deletions cut 2 bases from V and 9 bases from J, with 11 bases between. Looked up from germline, CDR1 is MNHNS and CDR2 is SASEGT. The CDR3 has 13 amino acids. The sample belongs to a study of spatial heterogeneity in lung cancer.

Material: PBMCs, obtained at surgery. The rearrangement links TRBV6-1 to TRBJ2-1, with a tentative D call TRBD2 (5 bases). The origin of this receptor is a female donor with early-stage non-small cell lung cancer. The DNA for the CDR3 is TGTGCCAGCAGTGAACGGACTCTATTTGAGCAGTTCTTC. Translated: CASSERTLFEQFF.